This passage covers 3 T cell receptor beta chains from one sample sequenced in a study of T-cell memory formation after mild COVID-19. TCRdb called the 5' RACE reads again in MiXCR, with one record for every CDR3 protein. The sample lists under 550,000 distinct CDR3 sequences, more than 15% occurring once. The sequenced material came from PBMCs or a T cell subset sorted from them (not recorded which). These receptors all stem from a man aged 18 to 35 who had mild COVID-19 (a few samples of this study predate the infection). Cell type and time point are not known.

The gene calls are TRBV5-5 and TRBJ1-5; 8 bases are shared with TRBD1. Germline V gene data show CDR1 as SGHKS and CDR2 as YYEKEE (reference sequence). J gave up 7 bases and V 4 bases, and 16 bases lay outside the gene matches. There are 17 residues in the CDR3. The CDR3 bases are TGTGCCAGCAGCCCCCGAGAGGACAGGGTAGGATTCCAGCCCCAGCATTTT. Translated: CASSPREDRVGFQPQHF.

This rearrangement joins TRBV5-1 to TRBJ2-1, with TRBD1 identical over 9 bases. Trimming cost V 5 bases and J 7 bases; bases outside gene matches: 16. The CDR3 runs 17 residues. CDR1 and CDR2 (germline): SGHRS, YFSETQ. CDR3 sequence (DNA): TGCGCCAGCAGGCGACAGGGGGAGAATAACCCCTTGAATGAGCAGTTCTTC. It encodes CASRRQGENNPLNEQFF.

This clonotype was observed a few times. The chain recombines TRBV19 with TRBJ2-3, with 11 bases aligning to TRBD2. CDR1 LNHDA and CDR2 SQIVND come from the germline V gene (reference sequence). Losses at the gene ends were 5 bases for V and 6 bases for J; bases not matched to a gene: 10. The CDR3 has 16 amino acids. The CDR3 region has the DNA TGTGCCAGTAGTTCCTCGGGACTAGCGGAACCGGATACGCAGTATTTT. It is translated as CASSSSGLAEPDTQYF.